The clone carrying this T cell receptor (beta chain) showed up many times. No antigen is known for it. PBMCs came from approximately 9.6 ml of fresh peripheral blood. Amplification targeted the TCR beta CDR3 regions, with RNA transcripts as the source material. The authors performed first-round RT-PCR with HTBI primers and then a second-round multiplex PCR. TCRdb independently ran MiXCR on the multiplex PCR reads; one entry per CDR3 protein. The table records some 380,000 distinct CDR3 sequences, roughly 15% of them present only once. The sample belongs to a study of Graves' ophthalmopathy and Graves' hyperthyroidism. V was clipped by 1 base and J by 3 bases, with 10 bases between them. Germline V gene sequence: CDR1 SGHRS, CDR2 YFSETQ. The CDR3 covers 14 residues. Study conclusions and caveats: Ophthalmopathy versus stable hyperthyroidism: 13-signature model gave 87.88% sensitivity, 75% to 82% specificity.

Sequencing was done on a sample of peripheral blood. The TCR was taken from a woman under 30 with stable Graves' hyperthyroidism. This chain connects TRBV5-1 to TRBJ1-1; D gene ambiguous. The CDR3 protein is CASSLMVAYTEAFF. The CDR3 DNA is TGCGCCAGCAGCTTGATGGTGGCTTACACTGAAGCTTTCTTT. Complete variable domain (other parts from reference TRBV5-1 and TRBJ1-1): KAGVTQTPRYLIKTRGQQVTLSCSPISGHRSVSWYQQTPGQGLQFLFEYFSETQRNKGNFPGRFSGRQFSNSRSEMNVSTLELGDSALYLCASSLMVAYTEAFFGQGTRLTVV.